This T cell receptor beta chain was profiled in a study of T cell responses to AZD1222 COVID-19 vaccine. General study results and limits: An increase in Spike-specific TCR breadth and depth was observed after two AZD1222 doses. Clonal diversity may have been underestimated, and the donors were mostly white British, with more females than males. Within unmutated variant regions lay the reported targets of nearly half of spike-specific TCRs.

The CDR3 is 13 amino acids. V was pared by 2 bases and J by 7 bases, with 9 bases between. The germline V gene encodes CDR1 KGHSH and CDR2 LQKENI. TCRdb's table, derived via immunoSEQ multiplex PCR, lists solely in-frame clones and lacks some. In the table there are some 70,000 clones, around 80% of which are singletons. Second-dose groups at about 4 or about 12 weeks were pooled. Worth noting for this clone: What it binds is unknown.

The sequence derives from an adult who received the AZD1222 COVID-19 vaccine. This chain joins TRBV18 and TRBJ1-5; no firm D call. The sequencing used peripheral blood, collected 28 days after the second AZD1222 dose. CDR3 nucleotide sequence: TGTGCCAGCTCACCAGACCCGGGACAGCCCCAGCATTTT. Translated, it gives CASSPDPGQPQHF.